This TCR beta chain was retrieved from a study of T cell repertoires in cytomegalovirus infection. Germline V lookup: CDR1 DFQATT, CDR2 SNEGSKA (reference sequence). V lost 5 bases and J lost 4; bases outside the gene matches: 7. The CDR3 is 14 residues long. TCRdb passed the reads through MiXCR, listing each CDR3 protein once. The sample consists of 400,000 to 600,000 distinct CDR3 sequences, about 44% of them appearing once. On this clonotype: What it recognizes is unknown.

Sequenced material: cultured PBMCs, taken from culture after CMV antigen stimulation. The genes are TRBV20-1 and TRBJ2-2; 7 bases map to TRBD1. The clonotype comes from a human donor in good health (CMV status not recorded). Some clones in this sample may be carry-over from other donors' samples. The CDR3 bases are TGCAGTGCTCAAAGACAGGGTATCACCGGGGAGCTGTTTTTT. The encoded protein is CSAQRQGITGELFF.